The 20 T cell receptor beta chains listed next were all sequenced from one sample in a study of read filtering for tumor transcriptome and immune sequencing. This library used around 400 ng RNA and molecular barcoded adaptors spanning alpha/delta and beta/gamma chains. TCRdb fed the reads into MiXCR, producing one record per CDR3 protein. Among more than 70,000 distinct CDR3 sequences, roughly a fifth were seen once, and the ten largest hold 11%. The sample taken for sequencing was a population of CD138-negative cells sorted from bone marrow. The receptors derive from a donor at least 40 years old with multiple myeloma.

CDR3 amino acids: CATEFMGQGAANQPQHF. The CDR3 DNA follows: TGTGCCACCGAATTCATGGGACAGGGGGCGGCCAATCAGCCCCAGCATTTT. The chain links TRBV28 to TRBJ1-5; 12 nucleotides line up with TRBD1. The CDR3 has 17 amino acids. CDR1 is MDHEN, CDR2 SYDVKM, per germline. The trim removed 10 bases at V and 3 bases at J, leaving 13 bases unmatched.

This clonotype is medium-sized by share. The chain combines TRBV18 with TRBJ2-1; 9 positions match TRBD1. J lost 6 bases, V lost 4 bases, and 1 base had no gene match. The CDR3 extends over 13 amino acids. Germline CDR1 KGHSH, CDR2 LQKENI. The CDR3 nucleotides are TGTGCCAGCTCACAGACAGGGGGCAATGAGCAGTTCTTC. This gives the protein CASSQTGGNEQFF.

This clonotype was seen only a few times. The chain carries TRBV12-3 or TRBV12-4 and TRBJ2-5; the D gene could be TRBD1 or TRBD2 (5 bases each). The length of the CDR3 is 16 residues. V lost 4 bases, J lost 3 bases, and 18 bases lay in between. The CDR3 nucleotides are TGTGCCAGCAGTTACTCCCGGGACCTAATGGAAGAGACCCAGTACTTC. It translates to CASSYSRDLMEETQYF.

This clonotype was seen many times. This sequence joins TRBV14 and TRBJ1-1, with unresolved D. Trimming stripped 4 bases from V and 4 bases from J, with 10 bases between. Looked up from germline, CDR1 is SGHDN and CDR2 is FVKESK. The CDR3 covers 13 residues. The CDR3 region is CASSRSWTTEAFF. Here the CDR3 DNA reads TGTGCCAGCAGCCGCAGCTGGACCACTGAAGCTTTCTTT.

The J gene is TRBJ2-5, the V gene TRBV5-1; a possible D gene is TRBD1 (5 bases). The germline CDR1 and CDR2 sequences are SGHRS and YFSETQ. Trimming removed 4 bases from V and 1 base from J, with 11 bases in between. The CDR3 is 14 residues long. The CDR3 reads CASSQGAAQETQYF. The CDR3 DNA reads as TGCGCCAGCAGCCAAGGGGCAGCCCAAGAGACCCAGTACTTC.

This clonotype occurred many times. This sequence joins TRBV28 and TRBJ2-7; D remains ambiguous. V was pared by 7 bases and J by 0 bases, with 22 bases between. The CDR3 is made up of 17 amino acids. Germline CDR1 and CDR2: MDHEN and SYDVKM. CDR3 DNA: TGTGCCAGCATCAAAACCCCGGGCAGTGTGGGCTCCTACGAGCAGTACTTC. Protein: CASIKTPGSVGSYEQYF.

The chain has TRBV20-1 and TRBJ1-2; possible D gene TRBD1, 5 bases. The germline CDR1 and CDR2 sequences are DFQATT and SNEGSKA (reference sequence). The CDR3 sequence is 14 residues long. V was clipped by 2 bases and J by 2 bases, with 12 bases between them. The CDR3, as DNA: TGCAGTGCTAGAAGGGACTCCTCGAACTATGGCTACACCTTC. This translates into CSARRDSSNYGYTF.

The chain carries TRBV28 and TRBJ1-2; TRBD1 matches 10 bases. The CDR3 is made up of 20 amino acids. V lost 2 bases and J lost 6; bases outside the gene matches: 21. Germline-derived CDR1 and CDR2 are MDHEN and SYDVKM. The CDR3 is CASSLVSGGQGLGIMDGYTF. DNA for the CDR3: TGTGCCAGCAGTTTAGTATCCGGGGGACAGGGGCTTGGTATTATGGATGGCTACACCTTC.

This clonotype was seen ten or more times. The rearrangement joins TRBV20-1 to TRBJ1-1; D is possibly TRBD1 (6 bases). CDR1 is DFQATT and CDR2 is SNEGSKA in the germline V gene (reference sequence). The CDR3 totals 14 residues. The V and J ends lost 0 bases and 4 bases respectively, with 12 bases between them. CDR3 DNA sequence: TGCAGTGCTAGAGATGGGGGGGGCATCACTGAAGCTTTCTTT. As protein: CSARDGGGITEAFF.

The table lists this clonotype with a few counts. This CDR3 is CASSYRRGGTEAFF. The DNA for the CDR3 is TGTGCCAGCAGTTATAGAAGGGGCGGCACTGAAGCTTTCTTT. This sequence joins TRBV6-5 and TRBJ1-1, with D perhaps TRBD1 (5 bases). CDR3 size: 14 residues. V dropped 3 bases and J dropped 4 bases, with 12 bases sitting between them. Germline assignment: CDR1 MNHEY and CDR2 SVGAGI.

This clonotype has a count of ten or more. This sequence joins TRBV28 and TRBJ1-1, with D possibly TRBD1 on 6 matching bases. The germline gives CDR1 MDHEN, CDR2 SYDVKM. The CDR3 has 15 residues. Trimming took 5 bases from V and 1 from J, leaving 14 bases between them. The CDR3 DNA is TGTGCCAGCAGTACCACCCTGGGACAGAACACTGAAGCTTTCTTT. It yields the protein CASSTTLGQNTEAFF.

There are many counts of this clonotype. This rearrangement joins TRBV7-9 to TRBJ2-3; TRBD1 agrees at 8 bases. The CDR3 runs 14 residues. The V segment lost 5 bases and the J segment 6 bases; nucleotides outside the gene matches: 7. Germline CDR1 is SEHNR and CDR2 is FQNEAQ (reference sequence). The DNA of the CDR3 is TGTGCCAGCAGCGTAACAGGGGGACCGGATACGCAGTATTTT. This sequence encodes CASSVTGGPDTQYF.

This clonotype was recorded many times. Here the CDR3 DNA reads TGTGCCAGCAGCGAAGGGACTCCTCGGGTCGGGGAGCAGTTCTTC. Translation gives CASSEGTPRVGEQFF. The chain links TRBV11-2 to TRBJ2-1; tentatively, D is TRBD2 (6 bases). The germline V gene encodes CDR1 SGHAT and CDR2 FQNNGV. V was pared by 5 bases and J by 10 bases, with 21 bases between. The CDR3 consists of 15 residues.

This clonotype came up many times. J is TRBJ1-1 and V is TRBV7-3; a possible D gene is TRBD1 (6 bases). The germline V and J ends were trimmed by 7 bases and 13 bases, with 22 bases remaining between them. The CDR3 has 13 amino acids. Germline CDR1 and CDR2: SGHTA and FQGTGA. CDR3 protein: CASIPLGGGLGFF. In DNA form, the CDR3 reads TGTGCCAGCATCCCCTTGGGGGGGGGGCTCGGTTTCTTT.

This clonotype showed up many times. This chain connects TRBV28 to TRBJ2-7, with 11 bases lining up with TRBD1. Germline assignment: CDR1 MDHEN and CDR2 SYDVKM. V lost 3 bases to trimming and J lost 4 bases; unmatched junction nucleotides: 2. The CDR3 is 14 residues long. Here the CDR3 reads CASSFRDRGYEQYF. DNA for the CDR3: TGTGCCAGCAGTTTTCGGGACAGGGGGTACGAGCAGTACTTC.

The chain has TRBV20-1 and TRBJ2-5, with D tentatively TRBD2 (7 bases). The CDR3 has 12 residues. The germline CDR1 and CDR2 sequences are DFQATT and SNEGSKA (reference sequence). With 3 bases removed from V and 5 bases from J, the gap between germline ends came to 10 bases. The DNA of the CDR3 is TGCAGTGCTAGGGAGGGGGGGGAGACCCAGTACTTC. This encodes CSAREGGETQYF.

With respect to this clonotype: Mismatch with germline at one junction end may stem from a read error. J is TRBJ1-4 and V is TRBV28; 8 nucleotides align to TRBD1. The CDR3 is made up of 16 amino acids. Germline CDR1 MDHEN, CDR2 SYDVKM. The CDR3 bases are TGTGCCAGCAGTTGGGTACCGGGACAGGTGAATGAAAAGCTGTCTTTT. Its translation is CASSWVPGQVNEKLSF. The variable domain in full, with the rest retrieved from reference TRBV28 and TRBJ1-4, is DVKVTQSSRYLVKRTGEKVFLECVQDMDHENMFWYRQDPGLGLRLIYFSYDVKMKEKGDIPEGYSVSREKKERFSLILESASTNQTSMYLCASSWVPGQVNEKLSFGSGTQLSVL.

The genes are TRBV19 and TRBJ1-5; possibly TRBD1 for D (6 bases). The CDR3 sequence is 14 residues long. Trimming removed 3 bases from V and 4 bases from J, with 10 bases in between. Germline V gives CDR1 LNHDA, CDR2 SQIVND (reference sequence). DNA for the CDR3: TGTGCCAGTAGTATTGCCAGGGGTAATCAGCCCCAGCATTTT. Translation: CASSIARGNQPQHF.

For this clonotype: The junction and the germline gene differ at one end; a read error may be behind it. The chain employs TRBV28 and TRBJ2-2; no clear D. CDR3 length: 16 residues. The germline gives CDR1 MDHEN, CDR2 SYDVKM. CDR3 sequence: CASSFPGIPFTEELFF. The CDR3 DNA sequence: TGTGCCAGCAGTTTCCCAGGCATCCCCTTCACCGAGGAGCTGTTTTTC.

This clonotype has ten or more counts. This chain connects TRBV9 to TRBJ1-5; 7 bases match TRBD1. The CDR3 sequence is 14 residues long. With V trimmed by 3 bases and J by 5 bases, 5 bases remained unmatched. Germline CDR1 and CDR2: SGDLS and YYNGEE. The CDR3 DNA sequence: TGTGCCAGCAGCGCGGGGACAGCTCATCAGCCCCAGCATTTT. Translating it yields CASSAGTAHQPQHF.